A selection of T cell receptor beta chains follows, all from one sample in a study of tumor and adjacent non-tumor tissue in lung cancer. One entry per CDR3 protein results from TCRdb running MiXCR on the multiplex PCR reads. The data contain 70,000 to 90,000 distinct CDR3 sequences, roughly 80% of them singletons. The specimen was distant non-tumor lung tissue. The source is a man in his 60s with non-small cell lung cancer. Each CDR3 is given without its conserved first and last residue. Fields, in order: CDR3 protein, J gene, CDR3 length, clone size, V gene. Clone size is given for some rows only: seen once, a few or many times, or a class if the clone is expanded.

CDR3 protein: ATPVGGLRETQY
J gene: TRBJ2-5
CDR3 length: 12
clone size: -
V gene: TRBV28

CDR3 protein: ASSLNGQNRETQY
J gene: TRBJ2-5
CDR3 length: 13
clone size: -
V gene: TRBV11-1

CDR3 protein: ASGPTWGRLYYDYT
J gene: TRBJ1-2
CDR3 length: 14
clone size: -
V gene: TRBV12-5

CDR3 protein: ASSIRGPQF
J gene: TRBJ2-1
CDR3 length: 9
clone size: -
V gene: TRBV11-3

CDR3 protein: ASSSSGTLTKNIKY
J gene: TRBJ2-4
CDR3 length: 14
clone size: -
V gene: TRBV11-3

CDR3 protein: SVELQGRERY
J gene: TRBJ2-7
CDR3 length: 10
clone size: once
V gene: TRBV29-1

CDR3 protein: ASSSGHLNTETF
J gene: TRBJ1-1
CDR3 length: 12
clone size: -
V gene: TRBV6-1

CDR3 protein: ASSITWGRTDTQY
J gene: TRBJ2-3
CDR3 length: 13
clone size: -
V gene: TRBV6-6

CDR3 protein: ASSLIDRTYNERF
J gene: TRBJ2-1
CDR3 length: 13
clone size: -
V gene: TRBV4-3

CDR3 protein: ASSLEGGRGGNQTDTQY
J gene: TRBJ2-3
CDR3 length: 17
clone size: -
V gene: TRBV11-2

CDR3 protein: ASNQEAMSGANVLT
J gene: TRBJ2-6
CDR3 length: 14
clone size: -
V gene: TRBV4-3

CDR3 protein: SVAHTGRAGELF
J gene: TRBJ2-2
CDR3 length: 12
clone size: many
V gene: TRBV29-1

CDR3 protein: ASSQGRNVENTIY
J gene: TRBJ1-3
CDR3 length: 13
clone size: many
V gene: TRBV4-1

CDR3 protein: SVRQGDEQY
J gene: TRBJ2-7
CDR3 length: 9
clone size: few
V gene: TRBV29-1

CDR3 protein: ASSDSSGGTDTQY
J gene: TRBJ2-3
CDR3 length: 13
clone size: few
V gene: TRBV6-4

CDR3 protein: ATSFGFPNTEVF
J gene: TRBJ1-1
CDR3 length: 12
clone size: once
V gene: TRBV6-1

CDR3 protein: ASSQDIPGSSGTETF
J gene: TRBJ1-1
CDR3 length: 15
clone size: -
V gene: TRBV4-3

CDR3 protein: ASSETSGESNEHF
J gene: TRBJ2-1
CDR3 length: 13
clone size: -
V gene: TRBV6-4

CDR3 protein: SARDLRGDYEQF
J gene: TRBJ2-7
CDR3 length: 12
clone size: once
V gene: TRBV20-1

CDR3 protein: VGISTGEETQY
J gene: TRBJ2-5
CDR3 length: 11
clone size: -
V gene: TRBV11-2

CDR3 protein: ASSLAGASSGAIVLT
J gene: TRBJ2-6
CDR3 length: 15
clone size: -
V gene: TRBV6-5

CDR3 protein: ASSRVEQLENTEAL
J gene: TRBJ1-1
CDR3 length: 14
clone size: -
V gene: TRBV4-2